The entry that follows covers one TCR beta chain sequence. Which antigen it targets is not known. No clone much larger than this one lies a single base away; base qualities are absent. The CDR3 regions of human TCRbeta chains were subjected to immunosequencing. Per the original workflow: Repertoire TCRs were matched against a reference library of SARS-CoV-2-specific TCRs generated with the MIRA antigen-specificity platform. Breadth meant the fraction of unique TCRs that were SARS-CoV-2-associated, whereas depth meant the fraction of total T cells that were SARS-CoV-2-associated. Each spike-specific TCR was assigned to its reactive spike region and to a CD4 or CD8 class using the MIRA data. Log10-transformed breadth and depth values were compared by one-way ANOVA with Sidak's multiple comparisons tests. The table was pulled from immuneACCESS by TCRdb, which kept in-frame rearrangements only. Such tables lose some clones; where checked, under half of the loss comes from unresolved V genes, and the rest has no known cause. The V and J calls and clone size were taken over from that table, and D and trimming were inferred from the DNA. Across this sample there are 95,000 to 100,000 clones, with 70% to 90% seen only once. The top ten constitute roughly 1.5% of the sample.

Per the publication, the time point label means: baseline before first vaccination. Samples from vaccinated people were obtained from the UK trials COV001 and COV002, which included a single-blind randomized controlled phase 2/3 trial of AZD1222 (ChAdOx1 nCoV-19) in healthy adults. Trial participant PBMC samples were collected at day 0 and day 28 after the second dose for TCRbeta chain sequencing. This entry comes from a study of T cell responses to AZD1222 COVID-19 vaccine (dated by TCRdb to the early 2020s). In terms of the full investigation: AZD1222 recipients given second doses at about 4 weeks or at about 12 weeks were pooled, since spike-specific TCR depth and breadth were not found to differ between the two schedules. TCR sequencing covered 230 or so trial participants: 207 given two doses of AZD1222 and some 25 given two doses of MenACWY control vaccine. Trial participants were enrolled by age into subgroups of 18-55, 56-69 and 70-plus years, and around 150, 28 and 57 TCR-sequenced participants, respectively, were included in these subgroups. Findings and caveats that apply to the study as a whole: Spike-specific TCR breadth and depth rose significantly after two AZD1222 doses compared with day 0 and with MenACWY recipients. Most participants were white British and females outnumbered males, and the authors suggested that clonal diversity may have been underestimated. Reportedly, close to half of the unique spike-specific TCRs recognized epitopes lying outside the regions that are mutated in the B.1.351 and B.1.1.7 variants. Because no samples from the day 14 peak response were available, repertoires could be characterized only after the peak T cell response. Vaccine-associated CD4 TCRs spanned the whole spike protein, with dominant responses in regions 160-218 and 743-854. In the small 56-69-year group, the increase in depth fell short of significance, most likely because of low power. Conclusions about previously exposed vaccinees were limited because only six AZD1222 recipients were SARS-CoV-2 seropositive at baseline.

V sheds 4 bases and J sheds 2 bases, leaving 9 bases between their ends. The CDR3 starts with the cysteine, ends with the phenylalanine, and has 13 residues. Kept here is only the CDR3 DNA, which spans 39 bases and is read in frame from base 1. This sequence originates from an adult in good health. The sequence links TRBV12-3 or TRBV12-4 to TRBJ2-7; 5 matching bases give a weak D call of TRBD1. Here the sequenced sample was peripheral blood, taken on day 0 of AZD1222 vaccination. The DNA is TGTGCCAGCAGTTCCTTGGACACCTACGAGCAGTACTTC. Translated, this gives CASSSLDTYEQYF.